The 27 T cell receptor beta chains in this list originate from one sample, sequenced in a study of blood T cell repertoires in COVID-19. Sequenced by immunoSEQ multiplex PCR; TCRdb stores in-frame clones only, minus some. The sample consists of a few hundred thousand clones, around 87% of them appearing once. What was sequenced was peripheral blood. These receptors were taken from a woman in her forties or fifties who had recovered from COVID-19.

The chain has TRBV3-1 (or the pseudogene TRBV3-2) and TRBJ2-7, with D possibly being TRBD2 (6 bases). CDR3 length: 14 amino acids. Trimming took 1 base from V and 2 from J, leaving 9 bases between them. Germline CDR1 is LGHDT and CDR2 is YNNKEL (reference sequence). As DNA, the CDR3 is TGTGCCAGCAGCCAAGGACGGACTACCTACGAGCAGTACTTC. Protein sequence: CASSQGRTTYEQYF.

The chain combines TRBV4-3 with TRBJ1-2; tentative D call: TRBD1 (6 bases). The CDR3 contains 15 residues. Trimming removed 1 base at V and 8 bases at J, with 17 bases between. Germline V gene lookup returns CDR1 LGHNA and CDR2 YSLEER. The CDR3 bases are TGCGCCAGCAGCCAAGCGGGACAATCAACAGGGGGCTACACCTTC. It yields the protein CASSQAGQSTGGYTF.

Only a few counts were recorded for this clone. The gene calls are TRBV10-1 and TRBJ1-2; D is ambiguous. Looked up from germline, CDR1 is WNHNN and CDR2 is SYGVQD (reference sequence). Trimming left V 8 bases short and J 4 bases short, with 14 bases between. This CDR3 is 13 amino acids long. The DNA of the CDR3 is TGCGCCAGCTCAAGCGGGAAAGTCTATGGCTACACCTTC. This translates into CASSSGKVYGYTF.

The CDR3 is CASRGQLNSPLHF. The DNA of the CDR3 is TGTGCCAGCAGGGGACAGTTAAATTCACCCCTCCACTTT. The chain carries TRBV2 and TRBJ1-6, with TRBD1 identical over 7 bases. The CDR3 is 13 amino acids. CDR1 is SNHLY and CDR2 is FYNNEI in the germline V gene. V gave up 6 bases and J gave up 7 bases; unmatched junction bases: 3.

This clone was seen more than once but under ten times. The rearrangement joins TRBV5-1 to TRBJ2-2; the match to TRBD2 covers 12 bases. V shed 4 bases, J shed 0 bases, and the junction held 1 base outside the gene matches. The CDR3 consists of 16 residues. Germline V CDR1 and CDR2: SGHRS, YFSETQ. The CDR3 is CASSRTSGANTGELFF. CDR3 DNA: TGCGCCAGCAGCCGGACTAGCGGGGCGAACACCGGGGAGCTGTTTTTT.

V usage is TRBV4-1 and J usage is TRBJ2-3, with TRBD1 identical over 9 bases. Germline trimming cut 6 bases from V and 7 bases from J; bases unmatched to any gene: 11. This CDR3 spans 15 amino acids. Germline assignment: CDR1 MGHRA and CDR2 YSYEKL. The CDR3 sequence: CASSPLPGQGNTQYF. CDR3 nucleotide sequence: TGCGCCAGCAGTCCTCTCCCGGGACAGGGAAATACGCAGTATTTT.

J is TRBJ2-5 and V is TRBV3-1 (or the pseudogene TRBV3-2), with TRBD1 matching 12 bases. This CDR3 comprises 16 residues. With 4 bases clipped from V and 5 bases from J, the junction kept 8 bases outside the gene matches. The V gene's germline CDR1 is LGHDT and CDR2 YNNKEL (reference sequence). CDR3: CASSPNPGQGAETQYF. The DNA for the CDR3 is TGTGCCAGCAGCCCCAACCCGGGACAGGGGGCCGAGACCCAGTACTTC.

The genes are TRBV4-3 and TRBJ2-7; 8 nucleotides align to TRBD2. V trimming: 0 bases; J trimming: 2 bases; junction bases outside the gene matches: 6. The CDR3 extends over 16 amino acids. Germline CDR1 reads LGHNA; CDR2 reads YSLEER. CDR3 DNA sequence: TGCGCCAGCAGCCAAGATATCAACGGGAGGGCCTACGAGCAGTACTTC. Protein product: CASSQDINGRAYEQYF.

In regard to this clone: Different DNA sequences within this sample yield the same CDR3. The rearrangement uses TRBV27 and TRBJ1-6, with TRBD1 identical over 7 bases. The germline V gene has CDR1 MNHEY and CDR2 SMNVEV (reference sequence). This CDR3 region has 14 residues. V was clipped by 6 bases and J by 7 bases; unmatched bases: 6. The CDR3 nucleotides are TGTGCCAGCAGCCGACAGGGTCGAAATTCACCCCTCCACTTT. Protein product: CASSRQGRNSPLHF.

This clone was found a few times. The gene calls are TRBV11-2 and TRBJ2-2; 10 bases are a match to TRBD1. The CDR3 runs to 15 residues. The germline gives CDR1 SGHAT, CDR2 FQNNGV. V was clipped by 6 bases and J by 4 bases; unmatched bases: 5. CDR3 sequence: CASRPGQGSTGELFF. In DNA form, the CDR3 reads TGTGCCAGCAGACCGGGACAGGGGTCCACCGGGGAGCTGTTTTTT.

The V gene is TRBV5-5, the J gene TRBJ1-5; 7 bases are shared with TRBD1. Looked up from germline, CDR1 is SGHKS and CDR2 is YYEKEE (reference sequence). The CDR3 sequence is 15 residues long. Trimming cost V 3 bases and J 2 bases; bases outside gene matches: 5. CDR3 region: CASSSTGDRNQPQHF. The CDR3 nucleotides are TGTGCCAGCAGCTCCACAGGGGATCGCAATCAGCCCCAGCATTTT.

This chain connects TRBV7-9 to TRBJ2-3, with 10 nucleotides matching TRBD2. Germline V gives CDR1 SEHNR, CDR2 FQNEAQ (reference sequence). J was trimmed by 6 bases and V by 2 bases; bases with no gene match: 2. This CDR3 region has 14 residues. CDR3 DNA: TGTGCCAGCAGCTTACTAGCGGGAGCGGATACGCAGTATTTT. It codes for CASSLLAGADTQYF.

J is TRBJ1-3 and V is TRBV3-1 (or the pseudogene TRBV3-2), with D possibly being TRBD1 (6 bases). Per germline, CDR1 LGHDT and CDR2 YNNKEL (reference sequence). The CDR3 is 16 residues long. The V end lost 4 bases, the J end lost 3 bases, and 16 bases lay between the germline ends. The CDR3 bases are TGTGCCAGCAGCCGTGGACAGCTTTTACTTGGAAACACCATATATTTT. It codes for CASSRGQLLLGNTIYF.

The V call is TRBV11-2, the J call TRBJ1-1; D is possibly TRBD1 (6 bases). Germline assignment: CDR1 SGHAT and CDR2 FQNNGV. V was pared by 9 bases and J by 0 bases, with 17 bases between. The CDR3 is 15 residues long. The CDR3 coding sequence is TGTGCCAGTCGGGGGGGCAGGGACCTGAACACTGAAGCTTTCTTT. This encodes CASRGGRDLNTEAFF. Full variable domain (rest looked up from reference TRBV11-2 and TRBJ1-1): EAGVAQSPRYKIIEKRQSVAFWCNPISGHATLYWYQQILGQGPKLLIQFQNNGVVDDSQLPKDRFSAERLKGVDSTLKIQPAKLEDSAVYLCASRGGRDLNTEAFFGQGTRLTVV.

J is TRBJ1-1 and V is TRBV6-2 or TRBV6-3; TRBD1 matches 11 bases. CDR1 MNHEY and CDR2 SVGEGT come from the germline V gene. Trimming at V came to 5 bases and at J to 7 bases, leaving 3 bases not matched to a gene. The CDR3 spans 13 residues. For the CDR3, the DNA is TGTGCCAGCAGTCGGGACAGGGGGAATGAAGCTTTCTTT. Amino acids: CASSRDRGNEAFF.

In this sample, this clone turned up a few times. The chain links TRBV10-1 to TRBJ2-7; TRBD1 matches at 7 bases. After removal of 8 bases from V and 0 bases from J, the junction contained 1 base not matched to a gene. CDR3 size: 12 residues. Germline-derived CDR1 and CDR2 are WNHNN and SYGVQD (reference sequence). The CDR3: CASGDSSYEQYF. In nucleotides, the CDR3 is TGCGCCAGCGGGGACAGCTCCTACGAGCAGTACTTC.

The chain combines TRBV6-2 or TRBV6-3 with TRBJ2-1; the match to TRBD1 covers 9 bases. Trimming took 4 bases from V and 8 from J; bases not matched to a gene: 15. Germline V lookup: CDR1 MNHEY, CDR2 SVGEGT. The CDR3 length is 17 residues. The CDR3 sequence is CASSFHIGTGIRDEQFF. CDR3 nucleotides: TGTGCCAGCAGTTTTCATATCGGGACAGGGATCAGGGATGAGCAGTTCTTC.

The chain joins TRBV6-5 to TRBJ2-1, with D maybe TRBD1 (6 bases). Per the germline V gene, CDR1 is MNHEY and CDR2 is SVGAGI. The ends were cut back, 8 bases at V and 9 bases at J, with 20 bases in the middle. The CDR3 has 14 residues. As DNA, the CDR3 is TGTGCCAGCGGCTCAATGACAGGAAGCGGTGAGCAGTTCTTC. Protein sequence: CASGSMTGSGEQFF.

The gene calls are TRBV5-1 and TRBJ2-5; TRBD2 matches at 11 bases. Germline CDR1 and CDR2: SGHRS and YFSETQ. Losses at the gene ends were 5 bases for V and 1 base for J; bases not matched to a gene: 1. The CDR3 contains 14 residues. The CDR3 reads CASSTSGGQETQYF. The CDR3 nucleotides read TGCGCCAGCAGTACTAGCGGGGGCCAAGAGACCCAGTACTTC.

This chain connects TRBV7-9 to TRBJ1-1; D is undetermined. With 3 bases removed from V and 6 bases from J, the gap between germline ends came to 14 bases. This CDR3 has 14 amino acids. Germline loops: CDR1 SEHNR, CDR2 FQNEAQ (reference sequence). DNA of the CDR3: TGTGCCAGCAGCTTCTTAGGAGGAGGAGCTGAAGCTTTCTTT. Protein product: CASSFLGGGAEAFF.

V and J are TRBV19 and TRBJ1-1; TRBD1 is a possible D gene (6 bases). The germline gives CDR1 LNHDA, CDR2 SQIVND (reference sequence). CDR3 length equals 15 residues. The V and J ends lost 9 bases and 6 bases respectively, with 23 bases between them. DNA of the CDR3: TGTGCCAGCCTAGGGGGTCAGGGGATGGCGGCTGAAGCTTTCTTT. Its protein is CASLGGQGMAAEAFF.

The rearrangement links TRBV11-3 to TRBJ2-7; 8 nucleotides align to TRBD2. The CDR3 consists of 15 residues. Germline CDR1 reads SGHNT; CDR2 reads YENEEA. V lost 3 bases and J lost 3; bases outside the gene matches: 7. The DNA of the CDR3 is TGTGCCAGCAGCTTGGGAAGCGGGGGCTTCTACGAGCAGTACTTC. Translating gives CASSLGSGGFYEQYF.

The chain carries TRBV7-9 and TRBJ1-2, with 9 bases that match TRBD1. The ends lost 5 bases at V and 1 base at J; junction bases unmatched: 5. CDR1 is SEHNR and CDR2 is FQNEAQ in the germline V gene (reference sequence). CDR3 length: 15 amino acids. The CDR3 spells CASSRGQGSNYGYTF. DNA of the CDR3: TGTGCCAGCAGCCGCGGACAGGGGAGTAACTATGGCTACACCTTC.

V and J are TRBV6-5 and TRBJ2-1; TRBD2 aligns across 13 bases. The CDR3 is made up of 15 amino acids. Trimming removed 5 bases from V and 5 bases from J; junction bases left unmatched: 3. Germline values: CDR1 MNHEY, CDR2 SVGAGI. The CDR3 DNA sequence: TGTGCCAGCAGTATACTAGCGGGAGGGCACAATGAGCAGTTCTTC. Protein: CASSILAGGHNEQFF.

This clone showed up just once. V gene TRBV6-6 combines with J gene TRBJ1-6, with no clear D. The CDR3 consists of 14 residues. CDR1 and CDR2 (germline): MNHNY, SVGAGI (reference sequence). Trimming left V 2 bases short and J 8 bases short, with 10 bases between. Written as DNA, the CDR3 is TGTGCCAGCAGTTACCGGGGAGAGGATTCACCCCTCCACTTT. Translation gives CASSYRGEDSPLHF.

The chain recombines TRBV5-6 with TRBJ2-1, with 10 bases fitting TRBD2. This CDR3 comprises 16 residues. In germline, CDR1 is SGHDT, CDR2 YYEEEE. The junction had 18 bases not matched to a gene; V was cut back by 5 bases and J by 13 bases. The CDR3 region has the DNA TGTGCCAGCAGACATGGACTAGCGGAACTTAATTCCCGACAGTTCTTC. Residues: CASRHGLAELNSRQFF.

This chain joins TRBV6-2 or TRBV6-3 and TRBJ2-7; 7 positions match TRBD2. Germline V gives CDR1 MNHEY, CDR2 SVGEGT. Trimming at V came to 2 bases and at J to 6 bases, leaving 10 bases not matched to a gene. The CDR3 is 15 residues long. The CDR3 reads CASSYLLGGRAEQYF. The CDR3 DNA follows: TGTGCCAGCAGTTACCTTTTGGGCGGGAGAGCCGAGCAGTACTTC.